This T cell receptor beta chain stems from a study of cytomegalovirus exposure and HLA in healthy donors. Looking at the study overall: HLA-typed donors contributed some 87 million unique TCRs, which were held in an early data release. Within the Caucasian-associated ancestry cluster were roughly 82% of the roughly 400 genotyped donors.

With respect to this clone: The antigen is undetermined.

The germline V gene has CDR1 SGHRS and CDR2 YFSETQ. This CDR3 region has 18 residues. V trimming: 4 bases; J trimming: 5 bases; junction bases outside the gene matches: 13. A multiplex PCR was run with 60 Vbeta primers and 13 Jbeta primers. Data came from immunoSEQ multiplex PCR; TCRdb stores just in-frame clones and leaves some out. The table lists approximately 89,000 clones, roughly four fifths of them singletons. Points from the study as a whole: Most of the TCR beta V segments (in an earlier analysis) were productive either about 87% or about 30% of the time.

The sample taken for sequencing was PBMCs. This sequence joins TRBV5-1 and TRBJ2-2; 11 positions match TRBD2. This sequence was found in a man aged 30 to 39 in good health and CMV-seronegative. CDR3 DNA: TGCGCCAGCAGCACAAAACCTAGCGGGGGGTCCCTTACCGGGGAGCTGTTTTTT. Its protein is CASSTKPSGGSLTGELFF.